This T cell receptor beta chain was observed in a study of memory CD4+ T cells and cytomegalovirus serostatus. Whole-study results and caveats: Suggested: most of the CMV-linked TCR signature lies in CD4+ memory cells. CD4+ memory repertoires contained about 40% of the roughly 150 reported CMV TCRbeta sequences.

As to this clone: What it binds is not known.

Single viable CD3+CD4+CD8-CD45RO+ cells were sorted as the memory CD4+ T cells. Serostatus was set by detecting CMV pp150, pp28, p38, p52 IgG. CD4+ T cells were isolated by positive magnetic selection. Data came from immunoSEQ multiplex PCR; TCRdb stores just in-frame clones and leaves some out. The sample records 45,000 to 55,000 clones, roughly four fifths being singletons. Trimming pared 2 bases from V and 4 bases from J, leaving 13 bases between. This CDR3 spans 15 amino acids. The germline V gene has CDR1 MNHEY and CDR2 SMNVEV (reference sequence). Sequenced material: memory CD4+ T cells from blood. V gene TRBV27 combines with J gene TRBJ2-3; tentative D call: TRBD2 (6 bases). This clonotype was obtained from an adult in good health and CMV-seronegative. CDR3 DNA: TGTGCCAGCAGTTTAGAGGGGAAGCGGGCAGATACGCAGTATTTT. Translation gives CASSLEGKRADTQYF.